This TCR beta chain is from a study of blood T cell repertoires in COVID-19. The CDR3 sequence is 15 residues long. V lost 1 base and J lost 4; bases outside the gene matches: 6. CDR1 and CDR2 (germline): LNHDA, SQIVND (reference sequence). Original methodology: Reference gene primers were amplified, and this amplification served to estimate nucleated cell counts. TCRdb's table, derived via immunoSEQ multiplex PCR, lists solely in-frame clones and lacks some. V and J calls and clone size come straight from that table; D and trimming were deduced from the DNA. The repertoire holds around 70,000 clones, approximately 81% seen once, with around 4.8% in the top ten.

The V and J genes are TRBV19 and TRBJ2-7, with TRBD1 identical over 8 bases. The sequenced material came from peripheral blood. This clonotype was obtained from a woman older than 75 with active or convalescent COVID-19. CDR3 residues: CASSIGAGGTYEQYF. The CDR3 region has the DNA TGTGCCAGTAGTATAGGTGCAGGGGGCACGTACGAGCAGTACTTC.